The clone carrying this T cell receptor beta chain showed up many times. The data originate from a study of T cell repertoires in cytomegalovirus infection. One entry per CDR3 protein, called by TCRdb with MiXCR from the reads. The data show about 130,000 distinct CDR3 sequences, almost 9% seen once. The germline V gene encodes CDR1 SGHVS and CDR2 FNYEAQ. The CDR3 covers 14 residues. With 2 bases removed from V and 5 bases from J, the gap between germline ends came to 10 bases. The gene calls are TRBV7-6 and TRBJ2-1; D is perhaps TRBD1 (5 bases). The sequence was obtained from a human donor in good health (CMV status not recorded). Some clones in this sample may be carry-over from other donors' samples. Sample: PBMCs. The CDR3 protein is CASSLLDTNNEQFF. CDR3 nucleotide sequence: TGTGCCAGCAGCTTATTGGACACTAACAATGAGCAGTTCTTC.